Shown below are 3 T cell receptor beta chains from a single sample sequenced in a study of OX40 agonist ivuxolimab in advanced cancers. TCRdb keeps only in-frame clones here, not all; method: immunoSEQ multiplex PCR. This sample carries about 48,000 clones, around nine tenths of them seen once, and the ten largest clones take around 1.8%. This sample comprised CD4+ or CD8+ T cells sorted from blood, obtained in a trial of the OX40 agonist ivuxolimab. All receptors come from an adult with an advanced solid tumor such as melanoma, head and neck, liver or kidney cancer.

This rearrangement joins TRBV13 to TRBJ2-3, with D unresolved. CDR1 and CDR2 from the germline V gene are PRHDT and FYEKMQ (reference sequence). V was cut by 5 bases and J by 2 bases, with 17 bases left in between. The CDR3 sequence is 16 residues long. The CDR3: CASSQTDSRPTDTQYF. CDR3 bases: TGTGCCAGCAGCCAAACGGATAGTCGCCCCACAGATACGCAGTATTTT.

CDR3 sequence: CASSSPTENIQYF. The CDR3 bases are TGTGCCAGCAGTTCGCCGACAGAAAACATTCAGTACTTC. V usage is TRBV6-5 and J usage is TRBJ2-4, with a tentative D call TRBD1 (5 bases). Germline values: CDR1 MNHEY, CDR2 SVGAGI. This CDR3 is built from 13 residues. V lost 4 bases to trimming and J lost 5 bases, with 9 bases between them.

V is TRBV2 and J is TRBJ2-3, with D tentatively TRBD1 (5 bases). V was pared by 4 bases and J by 2 bases, with 10 bases between. The CDR3 extends over 14 amino acids. Germline CDR1 SNHLY, CDR2 FYNNEI. The CDR3 DNA is TGTGCCAGCAGTGCTGGGGCCTACACAGATACGCAGTATTTT. This encodes CASSAGAYTDTQYF. Full variable domain (missing parts from reference TRBV2 and TRBJ2-3): EPEVTQTPSHQVTQMGQEVILRCVPISNHLYFYWYRQILGQKVEFLVSFYNNEISEKSEIFDDQFSVERPDGSNFTLKIRSTKLEDSAMYFCASSAGAYTDTQYFGPGTRLTVL.